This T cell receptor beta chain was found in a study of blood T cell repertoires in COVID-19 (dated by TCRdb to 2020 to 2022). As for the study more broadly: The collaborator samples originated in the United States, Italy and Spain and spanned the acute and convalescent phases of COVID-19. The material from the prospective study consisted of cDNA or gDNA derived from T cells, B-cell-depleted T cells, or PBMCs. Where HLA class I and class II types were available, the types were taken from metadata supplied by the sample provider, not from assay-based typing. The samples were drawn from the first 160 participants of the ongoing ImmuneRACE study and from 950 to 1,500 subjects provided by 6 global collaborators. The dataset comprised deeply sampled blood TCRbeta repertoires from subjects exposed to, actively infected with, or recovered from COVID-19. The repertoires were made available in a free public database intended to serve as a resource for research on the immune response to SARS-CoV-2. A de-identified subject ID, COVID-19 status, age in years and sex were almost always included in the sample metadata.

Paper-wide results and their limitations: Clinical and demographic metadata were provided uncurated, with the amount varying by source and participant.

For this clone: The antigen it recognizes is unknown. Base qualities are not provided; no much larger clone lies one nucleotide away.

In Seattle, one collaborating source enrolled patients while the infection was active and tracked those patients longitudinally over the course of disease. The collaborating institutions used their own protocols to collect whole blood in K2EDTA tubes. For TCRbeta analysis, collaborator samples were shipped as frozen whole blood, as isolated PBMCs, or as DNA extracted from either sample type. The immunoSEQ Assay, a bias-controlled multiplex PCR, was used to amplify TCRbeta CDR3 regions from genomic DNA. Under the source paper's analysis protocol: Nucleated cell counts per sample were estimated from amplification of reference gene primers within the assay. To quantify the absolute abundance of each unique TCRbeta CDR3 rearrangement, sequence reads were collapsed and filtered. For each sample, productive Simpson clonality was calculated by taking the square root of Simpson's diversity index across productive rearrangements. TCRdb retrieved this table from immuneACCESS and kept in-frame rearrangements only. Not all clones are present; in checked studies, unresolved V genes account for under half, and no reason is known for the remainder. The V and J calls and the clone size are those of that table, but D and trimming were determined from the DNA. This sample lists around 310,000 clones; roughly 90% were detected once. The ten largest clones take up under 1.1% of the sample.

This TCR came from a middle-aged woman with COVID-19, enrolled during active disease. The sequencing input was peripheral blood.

The nucleotide sequence is given as TGCGCCAGCAGCTCGGGACTAGCGGGGGTCTACAATGAGCAGTTCTTC. Its protein product is CASSSGLAGVYNEQFF. The V and J genes are TRBV5-1 and TRBJ2-1, with 14 bases in between that match TRBD2. At the junction V is shortened by 3 bases and J by 3 bases; bases outside the gene matches: 2. From a lookup of the germline V gene, CDR1 and CDR2 are SGHRS and YFSETQ. From the cysteine through the phenylalanine, the CDR3 covers 16 amino acids. Just CDR3 DNA is preserved here, 48 bases in frame from base 1.